These 3 T cell receptor beta chains share one sample of origin, sequenced in a study of blood T cell repertoires in COVID-19. Using immunoSEQ multiplex PCR, the repertoire was profiled, and TCRdb retains in-frame clones only, with some absent. The top ten hold about 1.7% of the sample, which has 200,000 to 250,000 clones, roughly four fifths seen once. Sequenced sample: PBMCs or T cells enriched from blood (not recorded which). Receptors were obtained from a man aged 55 to 69 who had recovered from COVID-19.

The rearrangement links TRBV5-1 to TRBJ1-2; D perhaps matches TRBD1 (5 bases). Germline CDR1 is SGHRS and CDR2 is YFSETQ. CDR3 size: 15 residues. V lost 0 bases and J 8 bases, leaving 17 bases between the germline ends. The CDR3 coding sequence is TGCGCCAGCAGCTTGGATTCAGGGATCACTAACGGCTACACCTTC. This translates into CASSLDSGITNGYTF.

The chain recombines TRBV5-5 with TRBJ1-2, with 9 bases that match TRBD1. Germline V gene data show CDR1 as SGHKS and CDR2 as YYEKEE (reference sequence). V shed 4 bases and J 5 bases; nucleotides not matched to a gene: 9. The CDR3 length is 15 residues. CDR3 DNA sequence: TGTGCCAGCAGCGGGGAGAACAGGGGGCTTTATGGCTACACCTTC. This sequence encodes CASSGENRGLYGYTF.

V usage is TRBV7-6 and J usage is TRBJ2-7, with 10 bases fitting TRBD1. In germline, CDR1 is SGHVS, CDR2 FNYEAQ. The J segment lost 4 bases and the V segment lost 0 bases, leaving 0 bases of the junction unmatched. The CDR3 extends over 14 amino acids. The CDR3 loop reads CASSLAGQGYEQYF. The CDR3 nucleotides are TGTGCCAGCAGCTTAGCGGGACAGGGGTACGAGCAGTACTTC.